This T cell receptor (beta chain) was obtained from a study of T cell responses to AZD1222 COVID-19 vaccine. Points from the study as a whole: Of the AZD1222 recipients, only 5 or 6 were seropositive at baseline.

With regard to this clone: Its antigen remains unknown.

Libraries were prepared by immunoSEQ multiplex PCR; TCRdb keeps only in-frame clonotypes and omits some of them. The data contain about 140,000 clones, 85% to 95% of them singletons. Sequencing was performed on peripheral blood, taken after recovery from COVID-19. The origin of this receptor is an adult who had recovered from COVID-19.

CDR3 sequence: CASSLGPGGGEQYF. As DNA, the CDR3 is TGCGCCAGCAGCTTAGGCCCTGGGGGAGGCGAGCAGTACTTC. V usage is TRBV5-1 and J usage is TRBJ2-7, with a weak D call TRBD2 (6 bases). Germline loops: CDR1 SGHRS, CDR2 YFSETQ. Trimming shortened V by 2 bases and J by 6 bases, and 15 bases separated the two germline ends. The length of the CDR3 is 14 residues. Supplemented by reference TRBV5-1 and TRBJ2-7, the full variable domain reads KAGVTQTPRYLIKTRGQQVTLSCSPISGHRSVSWYQQTPGQGLQFLFEYFSETQRNKGNFPGRFSGRQFSNSRSEMNVSTLELGDSALYLCASSLGPGGGEQYFGPGTRLTVT.